This TCR beta chain originates from a study of cytomegalovirus exposure and HLA in healthy donors. The CDR3 sequence is 17 residues long. The germline gives CDR1 MGHRA, CDR2 YSYEKL. The V gene end was trimmed by 4 bases and the J gene end by 7 bases; junction bases not matched to a gene: 12. About this clone: As yet, its antigen is unknown.

The repertoire was sequenced with immunoSEQ multiplex PCR; TCRdb's copy has only in-frame clones and lacks some. The sample has about 200,000 clones, around 86% seen once; the top ten hold roughly 2%. Study-level results: Subsequent analysis showed first-cohort TCR clusters tending to co-occur in more than 95 validation repertoires.

The J gene is TRBJ2-7, the V gene TRBV4-1, with 14 bases matching TRBD2. The sample taken for sequencing was PBMCs. The receptor was derived from a woman aged 18 to 35 in good health and CMV-seropositive. The CDR3 DNA reads TGCGCCAGCAGCCCCCTCTCGGGACTAGCGGGAGTGTTTGAGCAGTACTTC. Translation: CASSPLSGLAGVFEQYF.